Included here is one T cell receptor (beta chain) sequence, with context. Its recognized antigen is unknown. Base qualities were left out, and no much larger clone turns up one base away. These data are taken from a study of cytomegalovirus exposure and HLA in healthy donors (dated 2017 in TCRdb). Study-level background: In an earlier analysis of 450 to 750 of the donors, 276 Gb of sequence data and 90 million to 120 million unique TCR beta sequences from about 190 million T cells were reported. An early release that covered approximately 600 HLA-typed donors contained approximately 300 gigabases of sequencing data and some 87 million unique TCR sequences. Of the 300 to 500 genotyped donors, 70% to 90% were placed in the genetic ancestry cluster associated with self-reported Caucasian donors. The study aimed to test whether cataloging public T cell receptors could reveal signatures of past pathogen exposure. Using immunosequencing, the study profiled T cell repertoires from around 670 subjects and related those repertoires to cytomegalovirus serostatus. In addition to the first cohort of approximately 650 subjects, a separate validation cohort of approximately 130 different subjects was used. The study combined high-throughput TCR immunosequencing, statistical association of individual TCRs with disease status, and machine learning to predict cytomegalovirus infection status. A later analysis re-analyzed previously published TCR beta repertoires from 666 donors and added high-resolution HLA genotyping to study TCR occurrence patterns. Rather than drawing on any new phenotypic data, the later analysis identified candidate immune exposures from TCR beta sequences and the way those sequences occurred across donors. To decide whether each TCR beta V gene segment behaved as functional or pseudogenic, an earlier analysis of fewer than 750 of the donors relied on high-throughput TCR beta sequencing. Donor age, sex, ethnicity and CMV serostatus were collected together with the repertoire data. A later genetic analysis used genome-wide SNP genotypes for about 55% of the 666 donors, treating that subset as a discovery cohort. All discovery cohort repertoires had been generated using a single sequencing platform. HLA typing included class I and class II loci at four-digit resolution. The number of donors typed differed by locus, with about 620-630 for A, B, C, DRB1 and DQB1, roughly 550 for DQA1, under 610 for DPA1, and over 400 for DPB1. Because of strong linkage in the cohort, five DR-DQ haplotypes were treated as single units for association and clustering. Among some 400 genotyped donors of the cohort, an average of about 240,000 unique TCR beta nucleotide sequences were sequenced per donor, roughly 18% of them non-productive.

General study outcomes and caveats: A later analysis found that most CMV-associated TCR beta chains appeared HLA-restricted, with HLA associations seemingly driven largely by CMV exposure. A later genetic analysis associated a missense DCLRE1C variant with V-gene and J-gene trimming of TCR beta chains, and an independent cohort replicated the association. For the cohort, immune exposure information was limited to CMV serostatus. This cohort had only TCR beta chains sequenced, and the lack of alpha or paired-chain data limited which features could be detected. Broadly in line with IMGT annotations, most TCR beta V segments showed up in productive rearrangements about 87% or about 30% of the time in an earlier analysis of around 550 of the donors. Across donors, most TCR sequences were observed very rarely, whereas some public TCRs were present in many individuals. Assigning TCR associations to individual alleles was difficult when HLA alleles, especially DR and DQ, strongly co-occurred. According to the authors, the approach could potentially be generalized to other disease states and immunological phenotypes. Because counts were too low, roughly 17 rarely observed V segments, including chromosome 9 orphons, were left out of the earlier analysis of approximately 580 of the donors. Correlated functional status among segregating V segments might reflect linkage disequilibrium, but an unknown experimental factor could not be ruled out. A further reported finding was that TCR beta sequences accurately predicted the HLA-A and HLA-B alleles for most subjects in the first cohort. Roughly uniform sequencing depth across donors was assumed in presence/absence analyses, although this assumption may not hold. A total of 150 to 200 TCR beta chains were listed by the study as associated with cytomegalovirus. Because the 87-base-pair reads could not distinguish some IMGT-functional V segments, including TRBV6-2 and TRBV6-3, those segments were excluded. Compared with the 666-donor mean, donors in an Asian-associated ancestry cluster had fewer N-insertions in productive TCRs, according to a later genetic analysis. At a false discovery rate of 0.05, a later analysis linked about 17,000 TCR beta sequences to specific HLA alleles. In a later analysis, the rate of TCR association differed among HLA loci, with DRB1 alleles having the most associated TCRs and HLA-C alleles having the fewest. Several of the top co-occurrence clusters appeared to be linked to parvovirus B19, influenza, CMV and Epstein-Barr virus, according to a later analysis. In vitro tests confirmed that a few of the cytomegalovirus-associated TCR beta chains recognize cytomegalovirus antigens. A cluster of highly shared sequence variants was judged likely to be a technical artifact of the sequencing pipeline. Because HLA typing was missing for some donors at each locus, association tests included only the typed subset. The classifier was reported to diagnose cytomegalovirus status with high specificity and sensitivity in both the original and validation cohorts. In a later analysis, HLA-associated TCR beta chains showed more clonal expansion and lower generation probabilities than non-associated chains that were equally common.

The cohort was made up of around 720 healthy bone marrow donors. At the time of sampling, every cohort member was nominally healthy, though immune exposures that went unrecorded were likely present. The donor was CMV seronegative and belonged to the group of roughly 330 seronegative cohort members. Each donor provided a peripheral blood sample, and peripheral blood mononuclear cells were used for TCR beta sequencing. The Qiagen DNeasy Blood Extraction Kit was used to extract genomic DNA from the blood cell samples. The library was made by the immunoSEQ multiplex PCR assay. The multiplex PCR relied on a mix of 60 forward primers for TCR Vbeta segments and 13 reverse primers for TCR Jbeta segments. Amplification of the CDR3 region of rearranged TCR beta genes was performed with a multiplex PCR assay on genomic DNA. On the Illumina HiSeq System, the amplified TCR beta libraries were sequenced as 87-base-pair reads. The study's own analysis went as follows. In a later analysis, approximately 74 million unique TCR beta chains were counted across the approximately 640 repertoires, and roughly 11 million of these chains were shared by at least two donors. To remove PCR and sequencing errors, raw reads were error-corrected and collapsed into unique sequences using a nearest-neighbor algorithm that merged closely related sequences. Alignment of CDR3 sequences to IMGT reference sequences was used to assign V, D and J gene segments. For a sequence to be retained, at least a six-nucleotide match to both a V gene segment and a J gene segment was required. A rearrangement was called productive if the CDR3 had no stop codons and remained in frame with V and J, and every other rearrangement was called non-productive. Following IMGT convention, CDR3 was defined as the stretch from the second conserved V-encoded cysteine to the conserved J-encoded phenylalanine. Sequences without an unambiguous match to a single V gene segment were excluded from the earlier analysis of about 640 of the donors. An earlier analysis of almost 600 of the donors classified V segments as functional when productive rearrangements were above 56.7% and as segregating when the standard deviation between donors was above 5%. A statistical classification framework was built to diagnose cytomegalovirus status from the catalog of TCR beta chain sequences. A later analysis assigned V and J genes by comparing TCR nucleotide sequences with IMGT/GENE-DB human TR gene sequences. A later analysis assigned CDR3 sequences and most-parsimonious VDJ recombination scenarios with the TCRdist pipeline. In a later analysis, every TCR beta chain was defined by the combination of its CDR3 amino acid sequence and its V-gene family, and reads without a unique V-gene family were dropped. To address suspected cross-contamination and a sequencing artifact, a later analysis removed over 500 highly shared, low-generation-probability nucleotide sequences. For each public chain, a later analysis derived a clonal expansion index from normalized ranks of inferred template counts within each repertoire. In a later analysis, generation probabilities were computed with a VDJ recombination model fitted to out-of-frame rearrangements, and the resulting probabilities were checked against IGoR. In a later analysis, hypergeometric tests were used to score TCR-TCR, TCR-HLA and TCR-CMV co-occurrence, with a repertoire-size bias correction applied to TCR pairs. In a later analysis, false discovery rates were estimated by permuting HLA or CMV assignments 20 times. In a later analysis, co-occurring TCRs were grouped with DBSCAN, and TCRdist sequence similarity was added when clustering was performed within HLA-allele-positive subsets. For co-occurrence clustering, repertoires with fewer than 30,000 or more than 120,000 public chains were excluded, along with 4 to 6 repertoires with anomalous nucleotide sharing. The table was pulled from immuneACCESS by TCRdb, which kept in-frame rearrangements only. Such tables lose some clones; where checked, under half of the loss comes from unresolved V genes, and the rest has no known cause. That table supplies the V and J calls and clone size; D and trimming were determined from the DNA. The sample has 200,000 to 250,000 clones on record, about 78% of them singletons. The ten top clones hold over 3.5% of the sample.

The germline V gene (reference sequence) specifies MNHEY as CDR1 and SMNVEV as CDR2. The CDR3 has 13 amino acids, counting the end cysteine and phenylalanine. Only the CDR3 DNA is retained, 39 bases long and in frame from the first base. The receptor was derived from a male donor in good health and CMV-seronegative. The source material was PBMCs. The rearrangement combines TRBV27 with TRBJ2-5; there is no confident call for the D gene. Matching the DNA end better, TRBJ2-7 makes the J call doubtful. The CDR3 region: CASSEPSSYEQYF. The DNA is TGTGCCAGCAGTGAGCCGTCCTCCTACGAGCAGTACTTC.